This note documents a single T cell receptor beta chain sequence. This CDR3 has 15 amino acids. Germline V gene sequence: CDR1 SGHDN, CDR2 FVKESK. The ends lost 3 bases at V and 2 bases at J; junction bases unmatched: 6. The data derive from a study of shared clonotypes between healthy human individuals. Each subset's genomic DNA was split evenly across several immunoSEQ plates. Using immunoSEQ multiplex PCR, the repertoire was profiled, and TCRdb retains in-frame clones only, with some absent. The repertoire holds some 1.4 million clones, with roughly 96% as singletons. Sequencing input: naive CD4+ T cells sorted from blood. The subset here: CD45RA+ positively selected. The chain is built from TRBV14 and TRBJ2-5; 7 bases agree with TRBD2. This sequence was found in a man younger than 45 in good health. Here the CDR3 DNA reads TGTGCCAGCAGCCAGGCTCTAGCGGCTCAAGAGACCCAGTACTTC. As protein: CASSQALAAQETQYF. Together with reference TRBV14 and TRBJ2-5, the CDR3 gives the full variable domain: EAGVTQFPSHSVIEKGQTVTLRCDPISGHDNLYWYRRVMGKEIKFLLHFVKESKQDESGMPNNRFLAERTGGTYSTLKVQPAELEDSGVYFCASSQALAAQETQYFGPGTRLLVL.